The 11 T cell receptor beta chains reported below all come from one sample, sequenced in a study of technical replicates of blood from four donors. Assay: immunoSEQ multiplex PCR; the TCRdb copy retains only in-frame clones and omits some. The sample has under 90,000 clones; around 97% are singletons. The specimen was T cells isolated from PBMCs. These receptors were obtained from a human donor in good health.

The genes are TRBV7-9 and TRBJ2-5; D gene uncertain. CDR3 length equals 14 residues. The V end was cut by 0 bases, the J end by 3 bases, with 8 bases between. Germline values: CDR1 SEHNR, CDR2 FQNEAQ (reference sequence). The CDR3 protein is CASSLAALEETQYF. CDR3 nucleotide sequence: TGTGCCAGCAGCTTAGCCGCACTTGAAGAGACCCAGTACTTC.

The rearrangement joins TRBV5-6 to TRBJ2-3; D not resolved. CDR1 is SGHDT and CDR2 is YYEEEE in the germline V gene. The CDR3 has 14 amino acids. The V end lost 4 bases, the J end lost 2 bases, and 11 bases lay between the germline ends. The CDR3 DNA reads as TGTGCCAGCAGCCTAGTAACGGTCACAGATACGCAGTATTTT. Amino acid sequence: CASSLVTVTDTQYF.

The chain joins TRBV5-4 to TRBJ1-3, with D perhaps matching TRBD1 (6 bases). CDR3 size: 14 residues. The germline gives CDR1 SGHNT, CDR2 YYREEE (reference sequence). V lost 2 bases to trimming and J lost 3 bases, with 9 bases between them. The CDR3, as DNA: TGTGCCAGCAGCTTTACAGGGCGTGGAAACACCATATATTTT. This gives the protein CASSFTGRGNTIYF.

The rearrangement joins TRBV5-4 to TRBJ1-4; D gene uncertain. CDR3 size: 16 residues. Germline V gene sequence: CDR1 SGHNT, CDR2 YYREEE (reference sequence). V shed 0 bases and J shed 8 bases, with 17 bases lying between them. The CDR3 coding sequence is TGTGCCAGCAGCTTGGATTCCGGGATCGAAAGAGAAAAACTGTTTTTT. It encodes CASSLDSGIEREKLFF.

This clone was found once. The chain recombines TRBV4-1 with TRBJ2-3; a weak D match, TRBD2 (5 bases). Trimming stripped 0 bases from V and 1 base from J, with 8 bases between. CDR1 and CDR2 (germline): MGHRA, YSYEKL. The CDR3 covers 15 residues. CDR3 DNA sequence: TGCGCCAGCAGCCAAGAAATGAGGGGCACAGATACGCAGTATTTT. This sequence encodes CASSQEMRGTDTQYF.

This clone was seen once. The chain is built from TRBV6-1 and TRBJ2-2, with no clear D. Trimming left V 4 bases short and J 6 bases short, with 6 bases between. This CDR3 has 12 residues. Germline values: CDR1 MNHNS, CDR2 SASEGT. The CDR3 here is CASSARAGELFF. The CDR3 DNA follows: TGTGCCAGCAGTGCCCGGGCCGGGGAGCTGTTTTTT.

The chain carries TRBV4-1 and TRBJ2-2; no clear D gene. The germline CDR1 and CDR2 sequences are MGHRA and YSYEKL. The CDR3 runs to 13 residues. Trimming stripped 3 bases from V and 5 bases from J, with 7 bases between. CDR3 DNA sequence: TGCGCCAGCAGCCATATGAGAACCGGGGAGCTGTTTTTT. Protein: CASSHMRTGELFF.

This clone was observed once. This chain uses TRBV6-5 with TRBJ2-7; the D is unclear. The CDR3 sequence is 11 residues long. The germline V gene encodes CDR1 MNHEY and CDR2 SVGAGI. V dropped 9 bases and J dropped 2 bases, with 8 bases sitting between them. In DNA form, the CDR3 reads TGTGCCAGGACACATGCCTACGAGCAGTACTTC. The encoded protein is CARTHAYEQYF.

The V call is TRBV6-1, the J call TRBJ2-5; D gene unclear. Trimming left V 6 bases short and J 3 bases short, with 8 bases between. The CDR3 has 12 residues. The germline V gene encodes CDR1 MNHNS and CDR2 SASEGT. CDR3 nucleotides: TGTGCCAGCAGGCTATATGAAGAGACCCAGTACTTC. Protein sequence: CASRLYEETQYF.

The chain joins TRBV5-1 to TRBJ2-7; 12 bases fit TRBD2. Looked up from germline, CDR1 is SGHRS and CDR2 is YFSETQ. This CDR3 is built from 17 residues. The J segment lost 3 bases and the V segment lost 1 base, leaving 8 bases of the junction unmatched. CDR3: CASSLFLAGGHGYEQYF. Written as DNA, the CDR3 is TGCGCCAGCAGCTTGTTCCTAGCGGGAGGGCACGGCTACGAGCAGTACTTC.

V gene TRBV4-1 combines with J gene TRBJ2-2; 7 nucleotides match TRBD2. Germline trimming cut 3 bases from V and 2 bases from J; bases unmatched to any gene: 6. The germline V gene has CDR1 MGHRA and CDR2 YSYEKL. This CDR3 region has 16 residues. The CDR3 DNA is TGCGCCAGCAGCCAGGGGCTAGCGGACAACACCGGGGAGCTGTTTTTT. The encoded protein is CASSQGLADNTGELFF.